This TCR beta chain stems from a study of cytotoxic CD8 clonotypes in ibrutinib-treated CLL. Across the study: Patients attained some 24 partial and 2 complete responses; at median around 68 months, around 15 remained remitted while approximately 12 progressed.

Depth targeted 1 in 200,000 to 1 in 1 million T cells, averaging around 10x coverage per clonotype. Clones were read by immunoSEQ multiplex PCR, and TCRdb kept only the in-frame ones, dropping some. The repertoire holds roughly 330,000 clones, with under 70% as singletons. This CDR3 contains 13 residues. CDR1 is SQVTM, CDR2 ANQGSEA, per germline. Deletions cut 3 bases from V and 4 bases from J, with 12 bases between. The TCR sequence derives from a human donor with chronic lymphocytic leukemia. Specimen: PBMCs, collected after 36 months of ibrutinib treatment. This rearrangement joins TRBV29-1 to TRBJ1-1, with D maybe TRBD1 (6 bases). The CDR3 here is CSVERGGITEAFF. The CDR3 nucleotides read TGCAGCGTTGAGAGGGGGGGGATCACTGAAGCTTTCTTT.